Listed here are 24 T cell receptor beta chains from one sample, sequenced in a study of tissue T cells after allogeneic stem cell transplantation. Clones were sequenced by immunoSEQ multiplex PCR, and TCRdb holds only the in-frame ones, with some missing. The repertoire has about 28,000 clones, over 75% of them found once; the top ten carry 3% to 4%. The specimen comprised blood, sampled before transplantation. The receptors here all came from a woman aged 18-49 years who later had graft-versus-host disease after an allogeneic stem cell transplant.

This clone is deemed medium-sized. The chain carries TRBV6-5 and TRBJ1-1; possibly TRBD1 for D (6 bases). CDR3 length: 14 residues. Germline V gives CDR1 MNHEY, CDR2 SVGAGI. Trimming took 6 bases from V and 5 from J, leaving 16 bases between them. The CDR3 DNA follows: TGTGCCAGCAGCTCCCTGAGCAGGGGTACTGAAGCTTTCTTT. Residues: CASSSLSRGTEAFF.

The J gene is TRBJ2-7, the V gene TRBV5-6; TRBD1 might be the D (5 bases). The CDR3 is 14 amino acids. CDR1 SGHDT and CDR2 YYEEEE come from the germline V gene. The V end was cut by 0 bases, the J end by 5 bases, with 12 bases between. The DNA for the CDR3 is TGTGCCAGCAGCTTGGGGGCAGGGCGCGACGAGCAGTACTTC. Translating it yields CASSLGAGRDEQYF.

V gene TRBV10-3 combines with J gene TRBJ2-5; 11 bases fit TRBD2. CDR3 length equals 13 residues. The V and J ends lost 6 bases and 5 bases, in that order; junction bases with no gene match: 2. Germline CDR1 reads ENHRY; CDR2 reads SYGVKD. The CDR3: CAIRTSGEETQYF. Here the CDR3 DNA reads TGTGCCATCAGGACTAGCGGGGAGGAGACCCAGTACTTC.

For the CDR3, the DNA is TGTGCCAGCAGCCAAGTCCAGTCGGGGAGCTCCTATAATTCACCCCTCCACTTT. Protein: CASSQVQSGSSYNSPLHF. This chain uses TRBV14 with TRBJ1-6; D gene uncertain. Looked up from germline, CDR1 is SGHDN and CDR2 is FVKESK. Deletions cut 1 base from V and 0 bases from J, with 13 bases between. The CDR3 is 18 residues long.

The chain is built from TRBV3-1 (or the pseudogene TRBV3-2) and TRBJ1-2; TRBD1 aligns across 7 bases. In germline, CDR1 is LGHDT, CDR2 YNNKEL (reference sequence). The CDR3 runs to 14 residues. The junction had 7 bases not matched to a gene; V was cut back by 5 bases and J by 4 bases. The CDR3 protein is CASSSQGVLYGYTF. CDR3 coding DNA: TGTGCCAGCAGCTCCCAGGGGGTTCTCTATGGCTACACCTTC.

The chain joins TRBV28 to TRBJ1-5, with D perhaps matching TRBD1 (5 bases). The CDR3 is 17 residues long. Per the germline V gene, CDR1 is MDHEN and CDR2 is SYDVKM. Deletions cut 3 bases from V and 0 bases from J, with 15 bases between. The CDR3 spells CASSFSGPNYSNQPQHF. DNA for the CDR3: TGTGCCAGCAGTTTTTCGGGACCAAATTATAGCAATCAGCCCCAGCATTTT.

The gene calls are TRBV7-8 and TRBJ2-7; maybe TRBD1 (6 bases). The CDR3 runs to 15 residues. V was pared by 5 bases and J by 3 bases, with 17 bases between. CDR1 and CDR2 (germline): SGHVS, FQNEAQ. The CDR3 DNA reads TGTGCCAGCAGCGTCACAGGGCTGAGACGCTACGAGCAGTACTTC. Protein product: CASSVTGLRRYEQYF.

V and J are TRBV28 and TRBJ1-4, with TRBD1 identical over 9 bases. The CDR3 length is 14 residues. Unmatched junction bases numbered 3, after V lost 7 bases and J lost 3 bases. Germline V gene lookup returns CDR1 MDHEN and CDR2 SYDVKM. The DNA for the CDR3 is TGTGCCAGCAATAGACAGGGGGCTAATGAAAAACTGTTTTTT. It translates to CASNRQGANEKLFF.

This rearrangement joins TRBV4-1 to TRBJ2-5; 10 nucleotides align to TRBD2. CDR1 and CDR2 (germline): MGHRA, YSYEKL. V gave up 4 bases and J gave up 5 bases; unmatched junction bases: 7. CDR3 length equals 15 residues. The CDR3, as DNA: TGCGCCAGCAGCCGAGGTCATAGCGGGGGGGAGACCCAGTACTTC. It is translated as CASSRGHSGGETQYF.

The chain recombines TRBV28 with TRBJ1-5, with 8 bases matching TRBD1. With V trimmed by 6 bases and J by 0 bases, 10 bases remained unmatched. Germline lookup yields CDR1 MDHEN and CDR2 SYDVKM. This CDR3 region has 17 residues. The CDR3 spells CASSRRGLQHSNQPQHF. The CDR3 bases are TGTGCCAGCAGCCGCAGGGGGCTTCAACATAGCAATCAGCCCCAGCATTTT.

The chain recombines TRBV4-2 with TRBJ1-1; no reliable D call. V lost 6 bases and J lost 1, with 12 bases in between. The V gene's germline CDR1 is LGHNA and CDR2 YNFKEQ. The CDR3 sequence is 14 residues long. CDR3 amino acids: CASRQEVGNTEAFF. The CDR3, as DNA: TGTGCCAGCAGGCAGGAGGTCGGGAACACTGAAGCTTTCTTT.

The chain is built from TRBV30 and TRBJ1-3, with D hard to call. CDR3 length equals 14 residues. The V gene's germline CDR1 is GTSNPN and CDR2 SVGIG (reference sequence). The V end lost 0 bases, the J end lost 3 bases, and 9 bases lay between the germline ends. Here the CDR3 reads CAWSVLGYGNTIYF. The CDR3 bases are TGTGCCTGGAGTGTACTGGGATATGGAAACACCATATATTTT.

J is TRBJ2-7 and V is TRBV27; 10 positions match TRBD1. The germline V gene encodes CDR1 MNHEY and CDR2 SMNVEV (reference sequence). This CDR3 comprises 14 residues. V dropped 3 bases and J dropped 3; count of bases not matched to a gene: 2. CDR3 sequence: CASSFGQGDYEQYF. The CDR3 nucleotides read TGTGCCAGCAGTTTCGGACAGGGGGACTACGAGCAGTACTTC.

The chain combines TRBV15 with TRBJ2-1; D not resolved. The ends were cut back, 8 bases at V and 5 bases at J, with 7 bases in the middle. The CDR3 spans 11 residues. Germline-derived CDR1 and CDR2 are LNHNV and YYDKDF (reference sequence). The CDR3 spells CATDENNEQFF. CDR3 nucleotide sequence: TGTGCCACCGATGAGAACAATGAGCAGTTCTTC.

V and J are TRBV12-3 or TRBV12-4 and TRBJ2-7; a possible D gene is TRBD1 (5 bases). V gave up 5 bases and J gave up 6 bases, with 11 bases separating them. The CDR3 contains 12 residues. The CDR3 DNA reads as TGTGCCAGCAGTAAGGGGTCGGGCGAGCAGTACTTC. Translated: CASSKGSGEQYF.

The rearrangement joins TRBV7-9 to TRBJ2-5; maybe TRBD2 (6 bases). The V end was cut by 1 base, the J end by 1 base, with 10 bases between. This CDR3 is built from 15 residues. From germline, CDR1 is SEHNR and CDR2 FQNEAQ (reference sequence). This CDR3 reads CASSLDRTIQETQYF. The CDR3 bases are TGTGCCAGCAGCTTAGACCGGACTATCCAAGAGACCCAGTACTTC.

The V gene is TRBV30, the J gene TRBJ1-5, with 7 bases matching TRBD1. V lost 2 bases to trimming and J lost 6 bases; unmatched junction nucleotides: 7. The CDR3 runs 14 residues. Germline CDR1 GTSNPN, CDR2 SVGIG (reference sequence). The DNA for the CDR3 is TGTGCCTGGAGTATCCAGACAGGGACTCAGCCCCAGCATTTT. Amino acids: CAWSIQTGTQPQHF.

V gene TRBV7-2 combines with J gene TRBJ1-2, with a tentative D call TRBD1 (5 bases). V gave up 5 bases and J gave up 1 base, with 14 bases separating them. The CDR3 length is 15 residues. CDR1 and CDR2 (germline): SGHTA, FQGNSA. Here the CDR3 DNA reads TGTGCCAGCAGCGCCGTCATACAGGTTAACTATGGCTACACCTTC. Encoded protein: CASSAVIQVNYGYTF.

The genes are TRBV6-4 and TRBJ1-6; no firm D call. V gave up 3 bases and J gave up 5 bases, with 5 bases separating them. Germline CDR1 and CDR2: MRHNA and SNTAGT. The CDR3 extends over 13 amino acids. The CDR3 DNA reads as TGTGCCAGCAGTGAAAAGAATAATTCACCCCTCCACTTT. Protein product: CASSEKNNSPLHF.

The genes are TRBV5-1 and TRBJ2-3; 8 nucleotides line up with TRBD2. CDR3 length equals 15 residues. Germline assignment: CDR1 SGHRS and CDR2 YFSETQ. J gave up 4 bases and V 4 bases, and 8 bases lay outside the gene matches. The DNA of the CDR3 is TGCGCCAGCAGCCCGAGCGGGAGAGTTCCAGATACGCAGTATTTT. Amino acids: CASSPSGRVPDTQYF.

This chain uses TRBV30 with TRBJ2-7; D might be TRBD2 (5 bases). CDR3 size: 12 residues. Deletions cut 6 bases from V and 6 bases from J, with 15 bases between. In germline, CDR1 is GTSNPN, CDR2 SVGIG (reference sequence). The CDR3 nucleotides read TGTGCCTGTAGCCGCACGGGATCCGAGCAGTACTTC. Translated: CACSRTGSEQYF.

V is TRBV5-1 and J is TRBJ1-1; 11 bases align to TRBD1. The CDR3 runs to 13 residues. V was clipped by 8 bases and J by 6 bases; unmatched bases: 6. Germline V gene lookup returns CDR1 SGHRS and CDR2 YFSETQ. The CDR3 loop is CASQGQGAAEAFF. CDR3 nucleotide sequence: TGCGCCAGTCAAGGACAGGGGGCGGCTGAAGCTTTCTTT.

This clone is medium-sized (0.01 to 0.1%). Other DNA variants within this sample encode the same CDR3. The chain has TRBV19 and TRBJ1-1; D might be TRBD1 (6 bases). V was pared by 8 bases and J by 0 bases, with 16 bases between. Germline CDR1 and CDR2: LNHDA and SQIVND (reference sequence). The CDR3 runs 15 residues. The CDR3 reads CASSPGQGLNTEAFF. The CDR3 nucleotides read TGTGCCAGTTCCCCGGGGCAGGGGTTGAACACTGAAGCTTTCTTT. The full variable domain, in which reference TRBV19 and TRBJ1-1 provide the parts outside the CDR3, is DGGITQSPKYLFRKEGQNVTLSCEQNLNHDAMYWYRQDPGQGLRLIYYSQIVNDFQKGDIAEGYSVSREKKESFPLTVTSAQKNPTAFYLCASSPGQGLNTEAFFGQGTRLTVV.

The chain employs TRBV5-1 and TRBJ2-5; 10 positions agree with TRBD2. This CDR3 has 15 residues. Germline V lookup: CDR1 SGHRS, CDR2 YFSETQ. The V gene end was trimmed by 0 bases and the J gene end by 6 bases; junction bases not matched to a gene: 5. The CDR3 nucleotides are TGCGCCAGCAGCTTGGAGCGGGAGGGCCTCCAGACCCAGTACTTC. This translates into CASSLEREGLQTQYF.